One and the same sample provided the 18 T cell receptor beta chains below, sequenced in a study of T cells in Graves' hyperthyroidism and ophthalmopathy. There were TCR beta CDR3 regions amplified from RNA transcripts. First-round RT-PCR with HTBI primers amplified the TCR CDR3 region. TCRdb used MiXCR to reprocess the multiplex PCR reads, holding one entry per CDR3 protein. Of nearly 600,000 distinct CDR3 sequences in the sample, approximately 13% are singletons; the top ten hold roughly 5.5%. Sequences were obtained from blood. These receptors were collected from a woman in her thirties with Graves' hyperthyroidism that later progressed to Graves' ophthalmopathy.

For this clonotype: This may be a read error, as it is one base from a much larger clone. This rearrangement joins TRBV20-1 to TRBJ1-1; TRBD1 might be the D (5 bases). CDR3 size: 15 residues. V lost 3 bases, J lost 1 base, and 15 bases lay in between. Germline V gene sequence: CDR1 DFQATT, CDR2 SNEGSKA (reference sequence). The CDR3 sequence: CSASLSTAPNTEAFF. The CDR3 DNA reads TGCAGTGCTAGTCTTTCGACAGCACCGAACACTGAAGCTTTCTTT.

The chain is built from TRBV6-5 and TRBJ1-5; no definite D call. CDR3 length: 15 residues. Trimming cost V 2 bases and J 5 bases, with 13 bases left between them. Germline V CDR1 and CDR2: MNHEY, SVGAGI. CDR3 protein: CASSYSPETYQPQHF. In DNA form, the CDR3 reads TGTGCCAGCAGTTACAGCCCAGAGACCTATCAGCCCCAGCATTTT.

This clonotype was counted at least ten times. The chain's CDR3 is CASSEDRTYEQYF. The CDR3, as DNA: TGTGCCAGCAGTGAGGACAGGACCTACGAGCAGTACTTC. V usage is TRBV2 and J usage is TRBJ2-7; 7 nucleotides match TRBD1. The CDR3 length is 13 residues. Trimming at V came to 3 bases and at J to 2 bases, leaving 1 base not matched to a gene. CDR1 SNHLY and CDR2 FYNNEI come from the germline V gene. Full variable domain (outside the CDR3, taken from reference TRBV2 and TRBJ2-7): EPEVTQTPSHQVTQMGQEVILRCVPISNHLYFYWYRQILGQKVEFLVSFYNNEISEKSEIFDDQFSVERPDGSNFTLKIRSTKLEDSAMYFCASSEDRTYEQYFGPGTRLTVT.

This clonotype came up many times. CDR3 sequence reads: CASSTTGVMAGTEAFF. As DNA, the CDR3 is TGTGCCAGTAGTACCACAGGGGTAATGGCGGGGACTGAAGCTTTCTTT. This chain connects TRBV19 to TRBJ1-1; 7 bases are shared with TRBD1. Per the germline V gene, CDR1 is LNHDA and CDR2 is SQIVND (reference sequence). The CDR3 sequence is 16 residues long. With V trimmed by 4 bases and J by 5 bases, 13 bases remained unmatched. The variable domain in full, with the rest retrieved from reference TRBV19 and TRBJ1-1, is DGGITQSPKYLFRKEGQNVTLSCEQNLNHDAMYWYRQDPGQGLRLIYYSQIVNDFQKGDIAEGYSVSREKKESFPLTVTSAQKNPTAFYLCASSTTGVMAGTEAFFGQGTRLTVV.

This clonotype was detected only a few times. CDR3 loop: CASSFNRGTTQPQHF. The CDR3 DNA is TGTGCCAGCAGTTTTAACAGGGGGACCACTCAGCCCCAGCATTTT. The V call is TRBV28, the J call TRBJ1-5, with TRBD1 matching 8 bases. The germline V gene encodes CDR1 MDHEN and CDR2 SYDVKM. V dropped 3 bases and J dropped 6; count of bases not matched to a gene: 7. The CDR3 length is 15 residues.

This clonotype has ten or more counts. The chain is built from TRBV9 and TRBJ1-5; maybe TRBD1 (6 bases). The V end was cut by 2 bases, the J end by 0 bases, with 9 bases between. Germline V gene lookup returns CDR1 SGDLS and CDR2 YYNGEE. This CDR3 has 15 amino acids. CDR3 sequence reads: CASSVSGASNQPQHF. CDR3 in DNA: TGTGCCAGCAGCGTCTCAGGGGCTAGCAATCAGCCCCAGCATTTT. The whole variable domain, remainder taken from reference TRBV9 and TRBJ1-5, is DSGVTQTPKHLITATGQRVTLRCSPRSGDLSVYWYQQSLDQGLQFLIQYYNGEERAKGNILERFSAQQFPDLHSELNLSSLELGDSALYFCASSVSGASNQPQHFGDGTRLSIL.

This clonotype has a single count. The chain uses TRBV6-2 or TRBV6-3 and TRBJ2-2; TRBD2 matches at 8 bases. The length of the CDR3 is 15 residues. Germline V gene lookup returns CDR1 MNHEY and CDR2 SVGEGT. The J segment lost 6 bases and the V segment lost 5 bases, leaving 8 bases of the junction unmatched. CDR3 protein: CASSPRGGGSGELFF. CDR3 bases: TGTGCCAGCAGTCCCCGGGGGGGGGGCTCCGGGGAGCTGTTTTTT.

The chain is built from TRBV6-1 and TRBJ2-1; 7 bases align to TRBD2. CDR1 is MNHNS and CDR2 is SASEGT in the germline V gene. The CDR3 has 14 amino acids. Losses at the gene ends were 6 bases for V and 8 bases for J; bases not matched to a gene: 10. Here the CDR3 DNA reads TGTGCCAGCAGCCGAGCGGGACCTAACGATGAGCAGTTCTTC. Translated, it gives CASSRAGPNDEQFF.

The table lists this clonotype with many counts. This chain uses TRBV7-8 with TRBJ1-6; D is unclear. CDR1 is SGHVS and CDR2 is FQNEAQ in the germline V gene. V dropped 4 bases and J dropped 7 bases, with 17 bases sitting between them. This CDR3 is 16 amino acids long. The CDR3 protein is CASSSTTYGGNSPLHF. The CDR3 nucleotides read TGTGCCAGCAGCTCAACCACCTACGGCGGGAATTCACCCCTCCACTTT.

This clonotype was counted ten times or more. The V call is TRBV28, the J call TRBJ2-4, with D possibly being TRBD1 or TRBD2 (5 bases each). The CDR3 runs 14 residues. Trimming stripped 7 bases from V and 0 bases from J, with 10 bases between. The germline V gene has CDR1 MDHEN and CDR2 SYDVKM. DNA of the CDR3: TGTGCCAGCACTCGGGGCCTAGCCAAAAACATTCAGTACTTC. Residues: CASTRGLAKNIQYF.

In its sample, this clonotype was seen many times. The genes are TRBV28 and TRBJ2-1; the match to TRBD2 covers 8 bases. The germline gives CDR1 MDHEN, CDR2 SYDVKM. The length of the CDR3 is 14 residues. V was pared by 6 bases and J by 2 bases, with 3 bases of the junction left unmatched. The CDR3 DNA is TGTGCCAGCAGATCTAGCGGGCCCTACAATGAGCAGTTCTTC. Translation: CASRSSGPYNEQFF.

There are many counts of this clonotype. The V and J genes are TRBV12-5 and TRBJ1-2, with 9 bases aligning to TRBD1. This CDR3 contains 16 residues. With V trimmed by 7 bases and J by 5 bases, 14 bases remained unmatched. The V gene's germline CDR1 is LGHNT and CDR2 FRNRAP. The DNA for the CDR3 is TGTGCTAGTGAAACTATGGGGACAGGGCTTTTATATGGCTACACCTTC. It specifies CASETMGTGLLYGYTF.

This clonotype was seen ten or more times. This rearrangement joins TRBV19 to TRBJ1-2; 7 nucleotides align to TRBD1. Per germline, CDR1 LNHDA and CDR2 SQIVND (reference sequence). The CDR3 contains 13 residues. The V gene end was trimmed by 10 bases and the J gene end by 4 bases; junction bases not matched to a gene: 9. The CDR3 sequence is CATLTTGRYGYTF. DNA for the CDR3: TGTGCCACCTTAACGACAGGGCGCTATGGCTACACCTTC. The full variable domain, its missing parts supplied by reference TRBV19 and TRBJ1-2, is DGGITQSPKYLFRKEGQNVTLSCEQNLNHDAMYWYRQDPGQGLRLIYYSQIVNDFQKGDIAEGYSVSREKKESFPLTVTSAQKNPTAFYLCATLTTGRYGYTFGSGTRLTVV.

This clonotype has a count of ten or more. The chain uses TRBV5-5 and TRBJ1-5, with no clear D. Trimming removed 0 bases at V and 7 bases at J, with 14 bases between. This CDR3 comprises 15 residues. Germline V gene lookup returns CDR1 SGHKS and CDR2 YYEKEE (reference sequence). The chain's CDR3 is CASSLEWGFGQPQHF. The CDR3 coding sequence is TGTGCCAGCAGCTTGGAGTGGGGTTTCGGACAGCCCCAGCATTTT.

The chain employs TRBV10-3 and TRBJ2-7; possibly TRBD2 for D (7 bases). V gave up 5 bases and J gave up 3 bases, with 14 bases separating them. Germline V lookup: CDR1 ENHRY, CDR2 SYGVKD. The CDR3 is 14 residues long. CDR3 amino acids: CAISQGTTNYEQYF. The CDR3 DNA follows: TGTGCCATCAGTCAGGGGACTACGAACTACGAGCAGTACTTC.

This clonotype was counted at least ten times. The chain carries TRBV19 and TRBJ2-1; 8 bases are shared with TRBD1. Germline CDR1 is LNHDA and CDR2 is SQIVND (reference sequence). This CDR3 spans 15 amino acids. V shed 4 bases, J shed 4 bases, and the junction held 6 bases outside the gene matches. The CDR3 DNA sequence: TGTGCCAGTAGTACACAGGGGGGAATGTACAATGAGCAGTTCTTC. It is translated as CASSTQGGMYNEQFF.

This clonotype came up a few times. The rearrangement joins TRBV20-1 to TRBJ1-1; D call uncertain. The V end was cut by 4 bases, the J end by 2 bases, with 11 bases between. The CDR3 extends over 13 amino acids. CDR1 DFQATT and CDR2 SNEGSKA come from the germline V gene (reference sequence). The CDR3 sequence is CSAKADFNTEAFF. In nucleotides, the CDR3 is TGCAGTGCTAAGGCCGATTTTAACACTGAAGCTTTCTTT.

Comments on this clonotype: The junction departs from the called germline gene at one end, perhaps through a read error. This sequence joins TRBV5-1 and TRBJ2-1, with D tentatively TRBD1 (5 bases). CDR1 is SGHRS, CDR2 YFSETQ, per germline. The CDR3 covers 15 residues. In DNA, the CDR3 is TGTGCCAGCAGCTTTCTGGGGCCGGCCTACAATGAGCAGTTCTTC. Protein sequence: CASSFLGPAYNEQFF.